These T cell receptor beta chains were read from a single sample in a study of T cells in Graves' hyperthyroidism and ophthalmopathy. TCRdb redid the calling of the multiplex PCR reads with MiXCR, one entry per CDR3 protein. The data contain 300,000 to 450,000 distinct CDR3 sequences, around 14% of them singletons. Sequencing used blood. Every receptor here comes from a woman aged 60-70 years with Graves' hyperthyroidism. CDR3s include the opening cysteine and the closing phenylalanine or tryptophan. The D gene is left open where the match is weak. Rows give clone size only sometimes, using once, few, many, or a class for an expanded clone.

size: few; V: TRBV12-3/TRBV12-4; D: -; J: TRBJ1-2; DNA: TGTGCCAGCTCATCGGGGTCCTATGGCTACACCTTC; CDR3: CASSSGSYGYTF
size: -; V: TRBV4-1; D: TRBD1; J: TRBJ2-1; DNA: TGCGCCAGCAGCCAAGGGACAGGGACGACGTACGAGCAGTTCTTC; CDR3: CASSQGTGTTYEQFF
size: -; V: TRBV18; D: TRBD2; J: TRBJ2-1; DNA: TGTGCCAGCTCGAGAGCGGGAGATGGTTACAATGAGCAGTTCTTC; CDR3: CASSRAGDGYNEQFF
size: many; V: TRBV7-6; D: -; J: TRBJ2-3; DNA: TGTGCCAGCAGCTTAGTATCCCTACTAGCCGGGTGGACAGATACGCAGTATTTT; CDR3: CASSLVSLLAGWTDTQYF
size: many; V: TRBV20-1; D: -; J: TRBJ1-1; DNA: TGCAGTGCTAGAGAGGAGTTAAAGACTGAAGCTTTCTTT; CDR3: CSAREELKTEAFF
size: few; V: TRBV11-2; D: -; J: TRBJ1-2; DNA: TGTGCCAGCAGCTTAGCGGCGAGCTATGGCTACACCTTC; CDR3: CASSLAASYGYTF
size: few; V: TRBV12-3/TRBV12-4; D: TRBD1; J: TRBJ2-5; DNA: TGTGCCAGCAGTTTATTCGGGACAGGGGCCTGGGCCCAGTACTTC; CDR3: CASSLFGTGAWAQYF
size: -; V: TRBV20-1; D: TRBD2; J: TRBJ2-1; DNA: TGCAGTGCTGCATCCGGGACTAGCGGATACAATGAGCAGTTCTTC; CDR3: CSAASGTSGYNEQFF
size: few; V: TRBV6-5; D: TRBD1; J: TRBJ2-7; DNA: TGTGCCAGCAGTTCAGGGGGCGAGCAGTACTTC; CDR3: CASSSGGEQYF
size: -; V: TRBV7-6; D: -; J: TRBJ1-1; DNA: TGTGCCAGCAGCTTAGCGGGTGGGGTGGTGAACACTGAAGCTTTCTTT; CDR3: CASSLAGGVVNTEAFF
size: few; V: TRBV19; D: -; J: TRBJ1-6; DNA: TGTGCCAGTAGTATAGGAGGCGCCGGATATAATTCACCCCTCCACTTT; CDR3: CASSIGGAGYNSPLHF
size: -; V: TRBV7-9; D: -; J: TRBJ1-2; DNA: TGTGCCAGCAGCTCGGAGGATGGCTACACCTTC; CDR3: CASSSEDGYTF
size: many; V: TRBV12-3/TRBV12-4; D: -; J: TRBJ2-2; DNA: TGTGCCAGCAGTTTATCAGGGGACACCGGGGAGCTGTTTTTT; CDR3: CASSLSGDTGELFF
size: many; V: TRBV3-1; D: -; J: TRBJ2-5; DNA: TGTGCCAGCAGCCAATCGTGGGGATATACGAGAGAGACCCAGTACTTC; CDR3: CASSQSWGYTRETQYF
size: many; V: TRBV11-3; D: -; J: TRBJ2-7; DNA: TGTGCCAGCAGCTTAACTGGAGTCCACGAGCAGTACTTC; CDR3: CASSLTGVHEQYF
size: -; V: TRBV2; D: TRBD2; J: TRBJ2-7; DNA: TGTGCCAGCACAGGGGCTAGCGGGAGGCACGAGCAGTACTTC; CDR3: CASTGASGRHEQYF
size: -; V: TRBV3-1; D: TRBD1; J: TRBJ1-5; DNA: TGTGCCAGCAGCCAGGGACAGGGCTTTGGTAGCAATCAGCCCCAGCATTTT; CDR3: CASSQGQGFGSNQPQHF
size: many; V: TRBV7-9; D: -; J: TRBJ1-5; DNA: TGTGCCAGCAGCTTATTTGGGGGGAGCAATCAGCCCCAGCATTTT; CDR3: CASSLFGGSNQPQHF
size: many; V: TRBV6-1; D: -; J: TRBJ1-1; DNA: TGTGCCAGCGGCGCCAGGGTAAGCACTGAAGCTTTCTTT; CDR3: CASGARVSTEAFF
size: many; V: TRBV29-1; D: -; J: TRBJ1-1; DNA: TGCAGCGTTAAGATGAACACTGAAGCTTTCTTT; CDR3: CSVKMNTEAFF
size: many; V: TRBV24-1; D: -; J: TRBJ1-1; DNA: TGTGCCACCAGTGACCCCCCGAACCCTGAAGCTTTCTTT; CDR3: CATSDPPNPEAFF
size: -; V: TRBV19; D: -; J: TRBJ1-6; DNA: TGTGCCAGTAGAAGGGACGGTGATAATTCACCCCTCCACTTT; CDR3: CASRRDGDNSPLHF